This T cell receptor beta chain was documented in a study of T cell responses to AZD1222 COVID-19 vaccine. Broader study findings: Spike was spanned by vaccine-associated CD4 TCRs, with dominance at 160-218 and 743-854.

The V segment lost 5 bases and the J segment 3 bases; nucleotides outside the gene matches: 6. Germline assignment: CDR1 LNHDA and CDR2 SQIVND (reference sequence). The CDR3 sequence is 15 residues long. TCRdb's copy holds only in-frame clones and misses some; the assay was immunoSEQ multiplex PCR. The sample has around 83,000 clones, about 88% seen once. Notes on this clone: The antigen is not known.

This clonotype originated in an adult in good health. The chain employs TRBV19 and TRBJ1-1; 10 bases fit TRBD1. The starting material was peripheral blood, obtained on day 0 of AZD1222 vaccination. The CDR3 DNA reads as TGTGCCAGTAGTCCCTGGGACAGGGGCGACACTGAAGCTTTCTTT. Protein product: CASSPWDRGDTEAFF.